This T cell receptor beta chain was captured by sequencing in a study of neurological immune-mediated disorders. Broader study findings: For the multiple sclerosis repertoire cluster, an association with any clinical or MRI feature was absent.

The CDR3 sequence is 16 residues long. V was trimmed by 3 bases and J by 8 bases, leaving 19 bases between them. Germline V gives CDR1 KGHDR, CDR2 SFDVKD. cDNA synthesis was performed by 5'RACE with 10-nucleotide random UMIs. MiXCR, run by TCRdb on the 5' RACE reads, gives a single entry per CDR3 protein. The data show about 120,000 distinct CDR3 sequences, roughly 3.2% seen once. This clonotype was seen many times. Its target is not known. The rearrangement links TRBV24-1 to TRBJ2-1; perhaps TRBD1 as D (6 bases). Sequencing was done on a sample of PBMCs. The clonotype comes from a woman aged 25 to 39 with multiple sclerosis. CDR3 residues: CATSDRQGHRMDEQFF. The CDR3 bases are TGTGCCACCAGTGATCGTCAGGGGCATCGTATGGATGAGCAGTTCTTC.